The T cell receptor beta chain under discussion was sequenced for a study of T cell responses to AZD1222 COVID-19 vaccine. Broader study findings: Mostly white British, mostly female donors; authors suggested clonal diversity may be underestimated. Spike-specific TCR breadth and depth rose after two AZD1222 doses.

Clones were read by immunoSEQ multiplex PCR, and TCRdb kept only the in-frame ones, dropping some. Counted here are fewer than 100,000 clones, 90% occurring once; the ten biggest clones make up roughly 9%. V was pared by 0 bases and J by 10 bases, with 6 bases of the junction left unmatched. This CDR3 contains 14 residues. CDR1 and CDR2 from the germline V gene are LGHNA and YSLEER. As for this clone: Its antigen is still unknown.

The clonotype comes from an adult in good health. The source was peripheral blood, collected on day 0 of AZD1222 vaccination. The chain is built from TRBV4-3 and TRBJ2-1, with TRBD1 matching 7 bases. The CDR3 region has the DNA TGCGCCAGCAGCCAAGATAGAAGGGGGCCAGAGCAGTTCTTC. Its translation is CASSQDRRGPEQFF.